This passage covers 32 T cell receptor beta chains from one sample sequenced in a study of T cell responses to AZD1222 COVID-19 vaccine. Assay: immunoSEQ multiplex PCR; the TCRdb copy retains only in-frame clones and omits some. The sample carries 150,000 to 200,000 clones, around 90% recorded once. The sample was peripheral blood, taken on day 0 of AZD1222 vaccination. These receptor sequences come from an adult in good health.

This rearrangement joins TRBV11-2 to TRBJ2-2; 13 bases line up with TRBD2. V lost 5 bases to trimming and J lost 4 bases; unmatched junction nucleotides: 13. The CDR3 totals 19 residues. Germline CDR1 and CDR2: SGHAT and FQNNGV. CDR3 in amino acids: CASSVGPGTSGISTGELFF. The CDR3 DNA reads TGTGCCAGCAGCGTCGGTCCCGGGACTAGCGGGATAAGCACCGGGGAGCTGTTTTTT.

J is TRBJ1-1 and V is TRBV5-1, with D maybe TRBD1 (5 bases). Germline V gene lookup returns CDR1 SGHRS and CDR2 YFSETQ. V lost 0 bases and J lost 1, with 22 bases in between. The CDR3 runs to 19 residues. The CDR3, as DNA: TGCGCCAGCAGCTTGGAGCCGACTTGGGGGATAAGGGGGAACACTGAAGCTTTCTTT. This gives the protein CASSLEPTWGIRGNTEAFF. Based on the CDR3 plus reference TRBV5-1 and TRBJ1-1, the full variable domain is KAGVTQTPRYLIKTRGQQVTLSCSPISGHRSVSWYQQTPGQGLQFLFEYFSETQRNKGNFPGRFSGRQFSNSRSEMNVSTLELGDSALYLCASSLEPTWGIRGNTEAFFGQGTRLTVV.

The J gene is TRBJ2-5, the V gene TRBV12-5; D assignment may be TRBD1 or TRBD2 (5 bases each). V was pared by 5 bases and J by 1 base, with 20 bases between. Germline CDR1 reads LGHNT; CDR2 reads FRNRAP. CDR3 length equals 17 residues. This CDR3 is CASGPHGTLKVQETQYF. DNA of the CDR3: TGTGCTAGTGGTCCCCACGGGACCCTTAAAGTCCAAGAGACCCAGTACTTC.

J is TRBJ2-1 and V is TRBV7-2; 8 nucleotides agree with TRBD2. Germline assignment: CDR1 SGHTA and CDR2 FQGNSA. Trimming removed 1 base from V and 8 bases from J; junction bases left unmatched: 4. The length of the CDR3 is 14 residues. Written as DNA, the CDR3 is TGTGCCAGCAGCTTAGGAGCGGGAGCCCATGAGCAGTTCTTC. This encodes CASSLGAGAHEQFF.

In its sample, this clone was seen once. The CDR3 is CAWSGARATNEKLFF. The CDR3 DNA reads TGTGCCTGGAGTGGTGCGCGTGCAACTAATGAAAAACTGTTTTTT. The rearrangement uses TRBV30 and TRBJ1-4; D gene unclear. CDR1 and CDR2 from the germline V gene are GTSNPN and SVGIG (reference sequence). The CDR3 length is 15 residues. The V gene lost 1 base and the J gene lost 0 bases, with 9 bases spanning the gap. Drawing the rest from reference TRBV30 and TRBJ1-4, the complete variable domain is SQTIHQWPATLVQPVGSPLSLECTVEGTSNPNLYWYRQAAGRGLQLLFYSVGIGQISSEVPQNLSASRPQDRQFILSSKKLLLSDSGFYLCAWSGARATNEKLFFGSGTQLSVL.

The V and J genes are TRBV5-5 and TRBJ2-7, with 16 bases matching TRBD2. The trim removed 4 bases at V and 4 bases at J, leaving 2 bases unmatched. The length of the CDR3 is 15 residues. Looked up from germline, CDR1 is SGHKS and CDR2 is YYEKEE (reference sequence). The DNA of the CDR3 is TGTGCCAGCAGCACGGGACTAGCGGGAGGGTACGAGCAGTACTTC. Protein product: CASSTGLAGGYEQYF.

In DNA form, the CDR3 reads TGTGCCTGGAAGGGGGAGGGGAAAGAGACCCAGTACTTC. This encodes CAWKGEGKETQYF. The chain employs TRBV30 and TRBJ2-5; a weak D match, TRBD2 (7 bases). This CDR3 is 13 amino acids long. The V gene's germline CDR1 is GTSNPN and CDR2 SVGIG (reference sequence). V shed 4 bases and J shed 3 bases, with 12 bases lying between them.

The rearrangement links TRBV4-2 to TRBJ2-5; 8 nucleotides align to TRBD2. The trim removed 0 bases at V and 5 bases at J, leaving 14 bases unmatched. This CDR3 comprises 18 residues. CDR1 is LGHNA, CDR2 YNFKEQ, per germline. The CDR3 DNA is TGTGCCAGCAGCCAAGAATCGTCTAGCGGGCCTAAGAGGGAGACCCAGTACTTC. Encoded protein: CASSQESSSGPKRETQYF.

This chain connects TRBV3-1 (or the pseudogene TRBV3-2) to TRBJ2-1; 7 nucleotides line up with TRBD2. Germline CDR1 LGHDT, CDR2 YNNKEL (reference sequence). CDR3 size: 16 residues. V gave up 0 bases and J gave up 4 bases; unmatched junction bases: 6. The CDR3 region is CASSQDGLVGYNEQFF. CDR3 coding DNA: TGTGCCAGCAGCCAAGATGGACTAGTCGGTTACAATGAGCAGTTCTTC.

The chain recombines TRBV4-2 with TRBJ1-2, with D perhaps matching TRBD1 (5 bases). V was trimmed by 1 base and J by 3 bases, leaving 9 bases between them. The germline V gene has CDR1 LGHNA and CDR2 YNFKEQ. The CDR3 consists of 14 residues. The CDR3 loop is CASSQGGEDYGYTF. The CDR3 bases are TGTGCCAGCAGCCAAGGAGGGGAGGACTATGGCTACACCTTC.

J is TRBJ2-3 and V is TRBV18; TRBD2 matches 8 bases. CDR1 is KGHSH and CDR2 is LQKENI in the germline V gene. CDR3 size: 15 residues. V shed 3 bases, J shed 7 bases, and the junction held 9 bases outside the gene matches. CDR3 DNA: TGTGCCAGCTCACCCCTCTCGCGGGAGGCTTATACGCAGTATTTT. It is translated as CASSPLSREAYTQYF.

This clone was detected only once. In DNA, the CDR3 is TGTGCCAGCAGTTACTCGACAGGGGTCTTGGCCTACGAGCAGTACTTC. It translates to CASSYSTGVLAYEQYF. This chain links TRBV6-5 with TRBJ2-7, with 8 bases identical to TRBD1. The CDR3 totals 16 residues. Germline values: CDR1 MNHEY, CDR2 SVGAGI. V lost 0 bases and J lost 2; bases outside the gene matches: 6.

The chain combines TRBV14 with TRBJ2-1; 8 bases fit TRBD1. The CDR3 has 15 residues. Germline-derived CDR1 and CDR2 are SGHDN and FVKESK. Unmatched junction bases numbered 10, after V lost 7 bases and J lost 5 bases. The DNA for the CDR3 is TGTGCCAGCACCTTTGGACAGGGAGAGAACAATGAGCAGTTCTTC. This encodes CASTFGQGENNEQFF.

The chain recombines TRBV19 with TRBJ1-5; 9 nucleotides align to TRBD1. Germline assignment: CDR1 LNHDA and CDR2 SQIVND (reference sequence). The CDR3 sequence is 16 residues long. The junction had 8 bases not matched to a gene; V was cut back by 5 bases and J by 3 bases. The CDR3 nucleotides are TGTGCCAGTAGTGGCCGGGACAGGGTCCCCAATCAGCCCCAGCATTTT. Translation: CASSGRDRVPNQPQHF.

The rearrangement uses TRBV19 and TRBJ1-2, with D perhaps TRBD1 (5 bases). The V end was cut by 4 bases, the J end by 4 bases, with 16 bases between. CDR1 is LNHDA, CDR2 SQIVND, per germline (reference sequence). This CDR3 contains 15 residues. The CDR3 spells CASSTTGVRTYGYTF. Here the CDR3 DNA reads TGTGCCAGTAGTACAACAGGAGTAAGGACCTATGGCTACACCTTC.

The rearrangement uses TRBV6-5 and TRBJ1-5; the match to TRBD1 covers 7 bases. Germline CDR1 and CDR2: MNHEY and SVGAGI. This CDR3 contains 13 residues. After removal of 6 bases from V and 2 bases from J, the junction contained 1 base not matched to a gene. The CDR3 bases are TGTGCCAGCAGGACAGGGCGCAATCAGCCCCAGCATTTT. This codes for CASRTGRNQPQHF.

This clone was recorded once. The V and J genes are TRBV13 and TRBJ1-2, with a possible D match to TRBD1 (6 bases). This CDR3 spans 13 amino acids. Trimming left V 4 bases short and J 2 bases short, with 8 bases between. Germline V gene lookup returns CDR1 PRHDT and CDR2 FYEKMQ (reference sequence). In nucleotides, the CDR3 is TGTGCCAGCAGCTATGACAGGAACTATGGCTACACCTTC. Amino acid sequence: CASSYDRNYGYTF.

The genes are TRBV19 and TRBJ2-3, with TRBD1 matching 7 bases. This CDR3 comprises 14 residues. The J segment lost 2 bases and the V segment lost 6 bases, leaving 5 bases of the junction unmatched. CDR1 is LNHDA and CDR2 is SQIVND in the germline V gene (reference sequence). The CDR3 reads CASSGQVLTDTQYF. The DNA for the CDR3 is TGTGCCAGTAGCGGACAGGTTCTCACAGATACGCAGTATTTT.

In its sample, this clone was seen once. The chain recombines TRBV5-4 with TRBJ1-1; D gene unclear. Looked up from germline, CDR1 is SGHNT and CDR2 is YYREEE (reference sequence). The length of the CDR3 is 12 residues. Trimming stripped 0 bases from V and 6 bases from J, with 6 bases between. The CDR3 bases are TGTGCCAGCAGCTTGGACGGATCTGAAGCTTTCTTT. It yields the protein CASSLDGSEAFF. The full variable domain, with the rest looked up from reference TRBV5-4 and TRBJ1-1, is ETGVTQSPTHLIKTRGQQVTLRCSSQSGHNTVSWYQQALGQGPQFIFQYYREEENGRGNFPPRFSGLQFPNYSSELNVNALELDDSALYLCASSLDGSEAFFGQGTRLTVV.

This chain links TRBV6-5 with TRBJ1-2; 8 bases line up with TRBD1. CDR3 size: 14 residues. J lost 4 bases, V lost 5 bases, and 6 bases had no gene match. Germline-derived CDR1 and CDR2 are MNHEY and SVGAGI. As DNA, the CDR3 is TGTGCCAGCAGTCTGGACAGGGTGGGCTATGGCTACACCTTC. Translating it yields CASSLDRVGYGYTF.

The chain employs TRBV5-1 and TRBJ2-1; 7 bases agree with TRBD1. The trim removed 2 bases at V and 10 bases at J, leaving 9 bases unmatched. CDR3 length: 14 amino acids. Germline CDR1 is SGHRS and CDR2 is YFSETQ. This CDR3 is CASSLKGAMGEQFF. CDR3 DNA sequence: TGCGCCAGCAGCTTAAAGGGGGCGATGGGGGAGCAGTTCTTC.

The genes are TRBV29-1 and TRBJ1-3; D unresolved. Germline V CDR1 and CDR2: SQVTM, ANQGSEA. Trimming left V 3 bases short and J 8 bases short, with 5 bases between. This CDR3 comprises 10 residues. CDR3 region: CSVEGHTIYF. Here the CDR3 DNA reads TGCAGCGTTGAGGGCCACACCATATATTTT.

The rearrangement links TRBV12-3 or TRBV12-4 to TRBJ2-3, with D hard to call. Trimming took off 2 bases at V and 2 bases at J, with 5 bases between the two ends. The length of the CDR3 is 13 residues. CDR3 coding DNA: TGTGCCAGCAGTTTACTGACCACAGATACGCAGTATTTT. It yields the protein CASSLLTTDTQYF.

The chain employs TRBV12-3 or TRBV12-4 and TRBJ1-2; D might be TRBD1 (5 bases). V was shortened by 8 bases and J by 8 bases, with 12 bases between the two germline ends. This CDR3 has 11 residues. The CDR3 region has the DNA TGTGCCAGCTCTCGGGGGGACGGCTACACCTTC. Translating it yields CASSRGDGYTF.

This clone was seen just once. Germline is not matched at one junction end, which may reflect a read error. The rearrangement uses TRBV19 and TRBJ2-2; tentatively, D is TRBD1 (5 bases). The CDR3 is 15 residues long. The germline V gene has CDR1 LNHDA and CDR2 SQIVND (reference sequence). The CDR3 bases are TGTGTCAGTTCACAGGTCGCCGCGAACACCGGGGAGCTGTTTTTT. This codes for CVSSQVAANTGELFF.

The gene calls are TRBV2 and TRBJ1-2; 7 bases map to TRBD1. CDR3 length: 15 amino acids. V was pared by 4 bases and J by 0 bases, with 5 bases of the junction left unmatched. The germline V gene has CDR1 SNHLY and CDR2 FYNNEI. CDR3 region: CASSAGQAANYGYTF. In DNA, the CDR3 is TGTGCCAGCAGTGCCGGACAGGCAGCTAACTATGGCTACACCTTC.

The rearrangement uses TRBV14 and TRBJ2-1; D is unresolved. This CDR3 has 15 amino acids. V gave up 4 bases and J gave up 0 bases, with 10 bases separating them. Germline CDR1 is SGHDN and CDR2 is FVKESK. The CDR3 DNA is TGTGCCAGCAGCCTTACGCGGAGCTCCTACAATGAGCAGTTCTTC. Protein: CASSLTRSSYNEQFF.

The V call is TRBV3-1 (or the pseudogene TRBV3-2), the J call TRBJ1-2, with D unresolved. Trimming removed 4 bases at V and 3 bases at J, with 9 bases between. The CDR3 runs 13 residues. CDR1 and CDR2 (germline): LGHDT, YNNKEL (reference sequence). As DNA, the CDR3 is TGTGCCAGCAGCCCCGCATTGGACTATGGCTACACCTTC. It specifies CASSPALDYGYTF.

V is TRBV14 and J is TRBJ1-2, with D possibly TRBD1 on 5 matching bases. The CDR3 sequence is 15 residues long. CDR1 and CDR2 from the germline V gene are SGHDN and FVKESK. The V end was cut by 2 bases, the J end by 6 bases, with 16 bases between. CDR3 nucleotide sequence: TGTGCCAGCAGCCAAACGAGGGCAGGGTCAGATGGCTACACCTTC. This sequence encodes CASSQTRAGSDGYTF.

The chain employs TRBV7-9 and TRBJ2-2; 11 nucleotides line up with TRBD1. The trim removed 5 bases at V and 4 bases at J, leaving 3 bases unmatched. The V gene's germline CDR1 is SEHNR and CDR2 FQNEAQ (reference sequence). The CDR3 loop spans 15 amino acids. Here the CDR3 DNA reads TGTGCCAGCAGCGTGGGACAGGGGGGCACCGGGGAGCTGTTTTTT. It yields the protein CASSVGQGGTGELFF.

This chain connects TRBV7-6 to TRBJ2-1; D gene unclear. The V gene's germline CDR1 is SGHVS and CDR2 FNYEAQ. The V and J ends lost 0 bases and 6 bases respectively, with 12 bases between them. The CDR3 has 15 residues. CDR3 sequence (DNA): TGTGCCAGCAGCTTAGCGAGCCCTAGGGTCAATGAGCAGTTCTTC. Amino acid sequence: CASSLASPRVNEQFF.

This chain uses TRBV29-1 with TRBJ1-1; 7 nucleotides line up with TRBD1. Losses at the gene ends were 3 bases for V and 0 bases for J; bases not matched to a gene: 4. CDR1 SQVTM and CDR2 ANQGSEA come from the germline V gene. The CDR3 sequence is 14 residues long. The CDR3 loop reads CSVERQGLNTEAFF. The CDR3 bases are TGCAGCGTTGAGCGACAGGGTTTGAACACTGAAGCTTTCTTT. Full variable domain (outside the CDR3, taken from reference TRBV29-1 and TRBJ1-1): SAVISQKPSRDICQRGTSLTIQCQVDSQVTMMFWYRQQPGQSLTLIATANQGSEATYESGFVIDKFPISRPNLTFSTLTVSNMSPEDSSIYLCSVERQGLNTEAFFGQGTRLTVV.